Following are 4 T cell receptor beta chains from one sample sequenced in a study of cytomegalovirus exposure and HLA in healthy donors. The PCR was carried out with 60 Vbeta primers and 13 Jbeta primers. Assay: immunoSEQ multiplex PCR; the TCRdb copy retains only in-frame clones and omits some. The sample has tens of thousands of clones. The sequencing sample was made of PBMCs. Receptor source: a woman younger than 45 in good health and CMV-seropositive.

V is TRBV10-3 and J is TRBJ2-5; D might be TRBD1 (5 bases). V lost 0 bases to trimming and J lost 1 base, with 15 bases between them. This CDR3 comprises 17 residues. Germline CDR1 ENHRY, CDR2 SYGVKD. In DNA form, the CDR3 reads TGTGCCATCAGTGAGTCTGGCTCCCGGCAGGGCCAAGAGACCCAGTACTTC. Its protein product is CAISESGSRQGQETQYF.

The chain carries TRBV28 and TRBJ1-1; D is unclear. This CDR3 has 15 amino acids. Germline V lookup: CDR1 MDHEN, CDR2 SYDVKM. V was trimmed by 2 bases and J by 6 bases, leaving 16 bases between them. CDR3 protein: CASSLEYSTVAEAFF. The CDR3 bases are TGTGCCAGCAGTTTAGAGTACTCTACGGTGGCTGAAGCTTTCTTT.

The chain joins TRBV30 to TRBJ1-4; D is perhaps TRBD1 (5 bases). This CDR3 region has 12 residues. V lost 1 base to trimming and J lost 16 bases, with 16 bases between them. Germline V lookup: CDR1 GTSNPN, CDR2 SVGIG (reference sequence). CDR3 in DNA: TGTGCCTGGAGTGGGGGAGGGGAGAAGCCGTTTTTT. The encoded protein is CAWSGGGEKPFF.

The chain combines TRBV7-8 with TRBJ2-6; 7 bases agree with TRBD2. The trim removed 2 bases at V and 2 bases at J, leaving 0 bases unmatched. This CDR3 is built from 15 residues. Germline CDR1 is SGHVS and CDR2 is FQNEAQ. CDR3 in amino acids: CASSLLAAGANVLTF. CDR3 nucleotides: TGTGCCAGCAGCTTACTAGCGGCTGGGGCCAACGTCCTGACTTTC.